This passage covers 19 T cell receptor beta chains from one sample sequenced in a study of T cells after yellow fever vaccination. TCRdb analysed the 5' RACE reads with MiXCR anew, one entry per CDR3 protein. The data hold about 85,000 distinct CDR3 sequences, with less than 15% observed a single time. The sequencing here drew on CD8+ T cells not binding an NS4B(214-222) dextramer, sorted from PBMCs, taken roughly 23 days after the first yellow fever vaccination. Every receptor here comes from a man younger than 35 who received the YFV17D yellow fever vaccine.

The genes are TRBV6-2 or TRBV6-3 and TRBJ2-3, with TRBD2 as a possible D gene (7 bases). Trimming shortened V by 4 bases and J by 2 bases, and 13 bases separated the two germline ends. The V gene's germline CDR1 is MNHEY and CDR2 SVGEGT. This CDR3 is built from 15 residues. CDR3 in DNA: TGTGCCAGCAGTTCTTTCGGGGGGCCCACAGATACGCAGTATTTT. Its translation: CASSSFGGPTDTQYF.

The V gene is TRBV27, the J gene TRBJ1-2; possibly TRBD1 for D (6 bases). CDR1 MNHEY and CDR2 SMNVEV come from the germline V gene (reference sequence). This CDR3 comprises 18 residues. V lost 4 bases and J 0 bases, leaving 21 bases between the germline ends. Written as DNA, the CDR3 is TGTGCCAGCAGTTCCCGGGGGCAGATACTAATACCTAACTATGGCTACACCTTC. This translates into CASSSRGQILIPNYGYTF.

V gene TRBV29-1 combines with J gene TRBJ2-7, with D uncertain. Germline V CDR1 and CDR2: SQVTM, ANQGSEA. V was trimmed by 4 bases and J by 1 base, leaving 5 bases between them. The CDR3 is made up of 11 amino acids. This CDR3 reads CSVVHSYEQYF. The CDR3 DNA is TGCAGCGTTGTACATTCCTACGAGCAGTACTTC.

The chain links TRBV27 to TRBJ1-2; 12 bases agree with TRBD1. The V gene's germline CDR1 is MNHEY and CDR2 SMNVEV (reference sequence). This CDR3 region has 16 residues. V dropped 10 bases and J dropped 4; count of bases not matched to a gene: 13. The CDR3, as DNA: TGTGCCACCTCGCTTGGGACAGGGGGCTCAGGCTATGGCTACACCTTC. Protein product: CATSLGTGGSGYGYTF.

This clonotype was found a few times. The CDR3 DNA sequence: TGTGCCAGCAGTGCGACAGGGGGTAGGGATGAGCAGTTCTTC. Its translation: CASSATGGRDEQFF. V usage is TRBV25-1 and J usage is TRBJ2-1; 9 bases match TRBD1. There are 14 residues in the CDR3. V lost 4 bases and J lost 8; bases outside the gene matches: 6. From germline, CDR1 is MGHDK and CDR2 SYGVNS.

This clonotype appeared a single time. The chain is built from TRBV11-2 and TRBJ2-3; 11 bases are shared with TRBD2. Germline V gene lookup returns CDR1 SGHAT and CDR2 FQNNGV. CDR3 length equals 15 residues. V shed 5 bases and J 2 bases; nucleotides not matched to a gene: 3. This CDR3 is CASSRLAGPTDTQYF. CDR3 DNA sequence: TGTGCCAGCAGCAGACTAGCGGGGCCCACAGATACGCAGTATTTT.

This clonotype was seen only a few times. The chain uses TRBV27 and TRBJ2-7, with no clear D. Trimming shortened V by 3 bases and J by 4 bases, and 4 bases separated the two germline ends. The CDR3 has 11 amino acids. Germline V gene data show CDR1 as MNHEY and CDR2 as SMNVEV (reference sequence). The CDR3 DNA reads as TGTGCCAGCAGTTTTTTATACGAGCAGTACGTC. It is translated as CASSFLYEQYV.

The rearrangement links TRBV6-5 to TRBJ2-5; D is uncertain. The germline V gene has CDR1 MNHEY and CDR2 SVGAGI. With 0 bases removed from V and 1 base from J, the gap between germline ends came to 9 bases. The CDR3 spans 15 residues. Here the CDR3 DNA reads TGTGCCAGCAGTTACTCGGGCAGACTCCAAGAGACCCAGTACTTC. Protein product: CASSYSGRLQETQYF.

This chain links TRBV5-1 with TRBJ2-3, with D possibly TRBD1 on 5 matching bases. The CDR3 has 14 residues. Germline CDR1 is SGHRS and CDR2 is YFSETQ. With 4 bases removed from V and 5 bases from J, the gap between germline ends came to 14 bases. The CDR3 nucleotides are TGCGCCAGCAGCGCCGACAGCGCCGGAGATACGCAGTATTTT. This codes for CASSADSAGDTQYF.

This clonotype has just a few counts. The chain recombines TRBV4-1 with TRBJ2-3; 7 bases fit TRBD2. The length of the CDR3 is 14 residues. V lost 0 bases, J lost 3 bases, and 0 bases stayed unmatched. Germline V gives CDR1 MGHRA, CDR2 YSYEKL. The CDR3, as DNA: TGCGCCAGCAGCCAAGAACTAGCGACAGATACGCAGTATTTT. Translating gives CASSQELATDTQYF.

The chain is built from TRBV3-1 and TRBJ2-7; weak D call: TRBD2 (5 bases). The CDR3 totals 15 residues. The V end lost 1 base, the J end lost 3 bases, and 13 bases lay between the germline ends. CDR1 is LGHDT, CDR2 YNNKEL, per germline (reference sequence). The CDR3 coding sequence is TGTGCCAGCAGCCAAGTTGCTAGCAGAGGCTACGAGCAGTACTTC. Translated: CASSQVASRGYEQYF.

This clonotype was counted between two and nine times. The chain uses TRBV20-1 and TRBJ2-1, with 8 bases fitting TRBD2. From germline, CDR1 is DFQATT and CDR2 SNEGSKA (reference sequence). This CDR3 has 16 amino acids. The V and J ends lost 6 bases and 0 bases, in that order; junction bases with no gene match: 10. CDR3 sequence reads: CSAPRGGVISYNEQFF. The CDR3 region has the DNA TGCAGTGCACCCCGGGGGGGAGTTATCTCCTACAATGAGCAGTTCTTC.

This chain joins TRBV29-1 and TRBJ2-1; D is ambiguous. V gave up 1 base and J gave up 0 bases, with 10 bases separating them. CDR3 size: 15 residues. Germline CDR1 SQVTM, CDR2 ANQGSEA. In DNA, the CDR3 is TGCAGCGTTGAAGCGGCGGTTTTCTCCTACAATGAGCAGTTCTTC. This encodes CSVEAAVFSYNEQFF.

This clonotype showed up many times. The chain employs TRBV3-1 and TRBJ2-1; TRBD2 matches 7 bases. The CDR3 has 17 residues. Germline assignment: CDR1 LGHDT and CDR2 YNNKEL (reference sequence). The V and J ends lost 0 bases and 2 bases, in that order; junction bases with no gene match: 7. The CDR3 loop is CASSQDGPSGPYNEQFF. In DNA form, the CDR3 reads TGTGCCAGCAGCCAAGATGGTCCTAGCGGTCCCTACAATGAGCAGTTCTTC.

The chain carries TRBV12-3 or TRBV12-4 and TRBJ1-1; 10 bases are a match to TRBD1. The CDR3 is 13 amino acids. The V and J ends lost 6 bases and 5 bases, in that order; junction bases with no gene match: 3. This CDR3 reads CASRGQGGTEAFF. CDR3 DNA sequence: TGTGCCAGCAGAGGACAGGGGGGGACTGAAGCTTTCTTT.

CDR3 sequence: CASSLEGTTGELFF. CDR3 nucleotides: TGTGCCAGCAGCCTAGAGGGAACCACCGGGGAGCTGTTTTTT. The gene calls are TRBV7-9 and TRBJ2-2; tentative D call: TRBD2 (5 bases). Deletions cut 5 bases from V and 4 bases from J, with 11 bases between. The CDR3 is made up of 14 amino acids. Germline values: CDR1 SEHNR, CDR2 FQNEAQ (reference sequence). Combining the CDR3 with reference TRBV7-9 and TRBJ2-2 gives the whole variable domain DTGVSQNPRHKITKRGQNVTFRCDPISEHNRLYWYRQTLGQGPEFLTYFQNEAQLEKSRLLSDRFSAERPKGSFSTLEIQRTEQGDSAMYLCASSLEGTTGELFFGEGSRLTVL.

The chain links TRBV4-1 to TRBJ1-5, with D uncertain. The CDR3 runs to 14 residues. Trimming shortened V by 4 bases and J by 2 bases, and 9 bases separated the two germline ends. The germline gives CDR1 MGHRA, CDR2 YSYEKL. The CDR3 coding sequence is TGCGCCAGCAGCCCCCGGGAAGGCAATCAGCCCCAGCATTTT. The encoded protein is CASSPREGNQPQHF.

V gene TRBV12-3 or TRBV12-4 combines with J gene TRBJ2-1, with D possibly TRBD2 on 5 matching bases. The length of the CDR3 is 16 residues. Trimming cost V 7 bases and J 0 bases, with 16 bases left between them. CDR3 amino acids: CASTSLLLASYNEQFF. The CDR3 DNA reads as TGTGCCAGCACCTCCTTGCTGCTAGCCTCCTACAATGAGCAGTTCTTC.

Only a few counts were recorded for this clonotype. The rearrangement links TRBV4-1 to TRBJ1-5; 9 nucleotides agree with TRBD1. This CDR3 is 15 amino acids long. Germline V CDR1 and CDR2: MGHRA, YSYEKL. V was clipped by 4 bases and J by 3 bases; unmatched bases: 4. Written as DNA, the CDR3 is TGCGCCAGCAGCCGCCGGACAGGGGACAATCAGCCCCAGCATTTT. Translation: CASSRRTGDNQPQHF.